A selection of T cell receptor beta chains follows, all from one sample in a study of graft-versus-host responses after intestinal transplantation. Profiled with immunoSEQ multiplex PCR; TCRdb holds only in-frame clones, not every one. The data show over 75,000 clones, about 89% seen once. No antigens are known for them. The starting material was unstimulated CD4+ T cells sorted from spleen or lymph node cells, obtained before intestinal transplant. The receptors here all came from a human donor who received an intestinal transplant. Both conserved end residues are part of each CDR3. The D gene is left open where the match is weak. Rows may omit the clone size; those that give it use once, few, many or a size class.

>TRBD1|TRBJ2-7|TRBV5-1|NA
TGCGCCAGCAGCCTAACAGGGGGCACCTACGAGCAGTACTTC
CASSLTGGTYEQYF
>TRBD2|TRBJ2-3|TRBV2|NA
TGTGCCAGTAATAGCGGGAACACAGATACGCAGTATTTT
CASNSGNTDTQYF
>TRBD1|TRBJ2-7|TRBV28|NA
TGTGCCAGCCGGGACAGCAGCTCCTACGAGCAGTACTTC
CASRDSSSYEQYF
>NA|TRBJ1-1|TRBV6-6|once
TGTGCCAGCAGTTACCTCGGGGACACTGAAGCTTTCTTT
CASSYLGDTEAFF
>NA|TRBJ1-3|TRBV6-1|NA
TGTGCCAGCAGTAATAGACAGGCTGGAAACACCATATATTTT
CASSNRQAGNTIYF
>NA|TRBJ1-4|TRBV19|few
TGTGCCAGTAGCCCTAGGGGCCAAAAACTGTTTTTT
CASSPRGQKLFF
>TRBD2|TRBJ2-7|TRBV28|NA
TGTGCCAGCACTACTAGCGGGGGACGCGAGCAGTACTTC
CASTTSGGREQYF
>NA|TRBJ2-5|TRBV5-1|NA
TGCGCCAGCACAGAAGGAACAGGGCAAGAGACCCAGTACTTC
CASTEGTGQETQYF
>NA|TRBJ2-4|TRBV5-1|NA
TGCGCCAGCAGCTTTGCGGGGGCAAACATTCAGTACTTC
CASSFAGANIQYF
>TRBD2|TRBJ2-3|TRBV15|NA
TGTGCCACCAGCAGAGGGGGACTAGCGGTCACAGATACGCAGTATTTT
CATSRGGLAVTDTQYF
>TRBD2|TRBJ2-5|TRBV6-1|NA
TGTGCCAGCAGTGAAGCGCGGGGGAAAGAGACCCAGTACTTC
CASSEARGKETQYF
>NA|TRBJ2-3|TRBV18|NA
TGTGCCAGCTCACCAAACGGACAGCGCACAGATACGCAGTATTTT
CASSPNGQRTDTQYF
>NA|TRBJ2-4|TRBV7-9|NA
TGTGCCAGCAGCGCCCCATTCCCTACAGGGGCCAAAAACATTCAGTACTTC
CASSAPFPTGAKNIQYF
>TRBD2|TRBJ2-2|TRBV5-8|NA
TGTGCCAGCAGCTACCATAGCGGGGGGGCCACCGGGGAGCTGTTTTTT
CASSYHSGGATGELFF
>TRBD2|TRBJ2-1|TRBV18|NA
TGTGCCAGCTCACCTATGGGAAATCGGCTAGCGGTCGACAATGAGCAGTTCTTC
CASSPMGNRLAVDNEQFF
>TRBD2|TRBJ2-7|TRBV6-5|NA
TGTGCCAGCAGCCCGACCTTAGTAGCGGGCTACGAGCAGTACTTC
CASSPTLVAGYEQYF
>TRBD1|TRBJ1-2|TRBV28|NA
TGTGCCAGCAGTTTGACCCCTTACAGGGGAAGGGGCTACACCTTC
CASSLTPYRGRGYTF
>TRBD1|TRBJ2-1|TRBV19|NA
TGTGCCAGTAGTATTTGGGGACAGGGTAACAATGAGCAGTTCTTC
CASSIWGQGNNEQFF
>TRBD2|TRBJ2-2|TRBV2|NA
TGTGCCAGCAGCGGAGCGGGAGTAGGGACCGGGGAGCTGTTTTTT
CASSGAGVGTGELFF
>TRBD2|TRBJ2-3|TRBV30|NA
TGTGCCTGGAGTGTTTCGGGGGGGCTCACAGATACGCAGTATTTT
CAWSVSGGLTDTQYF
>NA|TRBJ2-6|TRBV19|few
TGTGCCAGTAGTACTCCCCAGGGTACTGGGGCCAACGTCCTGACTTTC
CASSTPQGTGANVLTF
>TRBD1|TRBJ1-2|TRBV28|NA
TGTGCCAGCAGTTCCGAGACCCTGGGGGACAGGGGAAGGGGCTACACCTTC
CASSSETLGDRGRGYTF
>TRBD1|TRBJ1-2|TRBV6-6|NA
TGTGCCAGCAGAGAACCAAGACAGGGGGCTAACTATGGCTACACCTTC
CASREPRQGANYGYTF
>NA|TRBJ2-3|TRBV7-9|NA
TGTGCCAGCAGTCGACCGGGGGCAGATACGCAGTATTTT
CASSRPGADTQYF
>NA|TRBJ2-7|TRBV7-6|NA
TGTGCCAGCAGCTTATCAGGGGACTACGAGCAGTACTTC
CASSLSGDYEQYF
>NA|TRBJ1-5|TRBV5-1|NA
TGCGCCAGCAGCCGCAACGGGGGAGGGAGGGAATTCCAGCATTTT
CASSRNGGGREFQHF
>TRBD1|TRBJ1-5|TRBV5-8|NA
TGTGCCAGCAGCTTGCCCGGGACAGGACTCAATCAGCCCCAGCATTTT
CASSLPGTGLNQPQHF
>NA|TRBJ1-5|TRBV6-5|NA
NA
CASSSSTGGQPQHF
>NA|TRBJ2-5|TRBV18|NA
TGTGCCAGCTCACCCCGGGGCCAAGAGACCCAGTACTTC
CASSPRGQETQYF
>TRBD2|TRBJ2-1|TRBV10-3|NA
TGTGCCACCCGCGGACTAGCGGGAGGGCCGAACAATGAGCAGTTCTTC
CATRGLAGGPNNEQFF
>TRBD1|TRBJ1-6|TRBV19|once
TGTGCCAGCAGGGACAGGGGCTACGATAATTCACCCCTCCACTTT
CASRDRGYDNSPLHF
>TRBD1|TRBJ1-3|TRBV18|NA
TGTGCCAGCTCACCGGAGACAGGGCTTGGGTCTGGAAACACCATATATTTT
CASSPETGLGSGNTIYF
>NA|TRBJ2-7|TRBV28|NA
TGTGCCAGCAGTCCCGGGGGTCCGGGGGAGCAGTACTTC
CASSPGGPGEQYF
>NA|TRBJ2-3|TRBV27|NA
TGTGCCAGCAGTTTATATGGCTGGACAGATACGCAGTATTTT
CASSLYGWTDTQYF
>NA|TRBJ1-1|TRBV27|NA
TGTGCCAGCAGATCGAGGGGGATGAACACTGAAGCTTTCTTT
CASRSRGMNTEAFF
>NA|TRBJ2-3|TRBV11-2|once
TGTGCCAGCAGCGCAGGGCCAGGGGATACGCAGTATTTT
CASSAGPGDTQYF
>NA|TRBJ1-1|TRBV2|NA
TGTGCCAGCAGTGAGTTGAGAGGGATGTTAGCTTTCTTT
CASSELRGMLAFF
>TRBD1|TRBJ1-5|TRBV7-8|NA
TGTGCCAGCAGCCGCCGGACAGGGGATCAGCCCCAGCATTTT
CASSRRTGDQPQHF
>NA|TRBJ1-2|TRBV27|once
TGTGCCAGCAGTTCAGACTCCGTCCGGGGCTACACCTTC
CASSSDSVRGYTF
>TRBD1|TRBJ2-7|TRBV6-5|NA
TGTGCCAGCAGTTTTCAGACAGGGCCGTACGAGCAGTACTTC
CASSFQTGPYEQYF
>NA|TRBJ1-1|TRBV9|NA
TGTGCCAGCAGCGTAGGAATCAGGGGAAGGGACACTGAAGCTTTCTTT
CASSVGIRGRDTEAFF